Below are 22 T cell receptor beta chains sequenced from a single sample in a study of response to subunit inactivated influenza vaccine (dated by TCRdb to the late 2010s). The library relied on RT-PCR. The instrument was an Illumina HiSeq 2500. The raw public data were reprocessed by TCRdb itself: fastp quality trimming at Q25, MiXCR clonotype calling, in-frame beta chains only. For every CDR3 protein sequence, its rows merge into one entry that carries the most common genes and DNA. In all, the sample holds over 400,000 distinct CDR3 sequences, and roughly 11% of those were seen once. About 12% of the sample belongs to the ten largest clones. Explained via the paper, the time point label denotes: 40 to 45 days after influenza vaccine administration. Sequenced here: PBMCs from blood, sampled 35 to 45 days after vaccination. The receptors come from a man aged 45-65 years who received an inactivated influenza vaccine. Donor details come from another sample of the same person, matched by shared clones.

The chain recombines TRBV2 with TRBJ2-5; possibly TRBD1 or TRBD2 for D (5 bases each). Germline assignment: CDR1 SNHLY and CDR2 FYNNEI. V was clipped by 11 bases and J by 2 bases, with 15 bases between them. The CDR3 sequence is 13 residues long. The CDR3, as DNA: TGTGCCTCCGCTCGGGACGGACAAGAGACCCAGTACTTC. The encoded protein is CASARDGQETQYF.

In this sample, this clonotype turned up a few times. The chain recombines TRBV4-1 with TRBJ2-3; 7 bases are shared with TRBD1. This CDR3 has 17 residues. Unmatched junction bases numbered 10, after V lost 0 bases and J lost 4 bases. Germline lookup yields CDR1 MGHRA and CDR2 YSYEKL. DNA of the CDR3: TGCGCCAGCAGCCAAGATCGAGCGGCAGGGGGTCCAGATACGCAGTATTTT. This translates into CASSQDRAAGGPDTQYF.

This clonotype was observed a few times. V usage is TRBV7-8 and J usage is TRBJ2-1; 8 nucleotides match TRBD2. V lost 5 bases to trimming and J lost 4 bases; unmatched junction nucleotides: 7. The CDR3 spans 15 residues. Germline CDR1 reads SGHVS; CDR2 reads FQNEAQ. As DNA, the CDR3 is TGTGCCAGCAGCCCAGGGACTAGGCTGTACAATGAGCAGTTCTTC. Protein product: CASSPGTRLYNEQFF.

This clonotype appeared a few times. J is TRBJ2-1 and V is TRBV12-3 or TRBV12-4; D might be TRBD2 (7 bases). The V and J ends lost 3 bases and 4 bases respectively, with 13 bases between them. The CDR3 runs to 15 residues. The CDR3 loop reads CASSFGGTLYNEQFF. CDR3 nucleotides: TGTGCCAGCAGTTTCGGGGGGACATTATACAATGAGCAGTTCTTC.

The sample holds a few counts of this clonotype. This sequence joins TRBV28 and TRBJ2-6; D not certain. Germline CDR1 MDHEN, CDR2 SYDVKM. Trimming shortened V by 3 bases and J by 0 bases, and 15 bases separated the two germline ends. The CDR3 is 18 amino acids. In DNA, the CDR3 is TGTGCCAGCAGTTTTTGGCAGACTGCAGTCTCTGGGGCCAACGTCCTGACTTTC. It encodes CASSFWQTAVSGANVLTF.

V is TRBV4-1 and J is TRBJ2-1; no reliable D call. The CDR3 totals 13 residues. Germline V gene lookup returns CDR1 MGHRA and CDR2 YSYEKL. V was cut by 5 bases and J by 7 bases, with 12 bases left in between. The CDR3 DNA reads TGCGCCAGCAGCTCTTTTAGGAAGAATGAGCAGTTCTTC. Translating it yields CASSSFRKNEQFF.

The chain uses TRBV15 and TRBJ1-5; D remains ambiguous. Trimming cost V 5 bases and J 4 bases, with 15 bases left between them. Germline lookup yields CDR1 LNHNV and CDR2 YYDKDF (reference sequence). The CDR3 consists of 15 residues. The CDR3 is CATSWGSGGNQPQHF. For the CDR3, the DNA is TGTGCCACCAGCTGGGGATCCGGAGGGAATCAGCCCCAGCATTTT.

The chain combines TRBV7-2 with TRBJ2-4; 10 positions match TRBD2. V gave up 1 base and J gave up 9 bases; unmatched junction bases: 6. Germline values: CDR1 SGHTA, CDR2 FQGNSA. This CDR3 contains 15 residues. As DNA, the CDR3 is TGTGCCAGCAGCTTAGTGTCTAGCGGGAGAGGCATTCAGTACTTC. This sequence encodes CASSLVSSGRGIQYF.

This clonotype was seen at least ten times. The chain carries TRBV12-3 or TRBV12-4 and TRBJ1-3, with D unresolved. This CDR3 is built from 15 residues. V was clipped by 6 bases and J by 0 bases, with 12 bases between them. CDR3 protein: CASSSDRYSGNTIYF. CDR3 coding DNA: TGTGCCAGCAGCTCGGACCGGTACTCTGGAAACACCATATATTTT.

The chain links TRBV3-1 to TRBJ2-7; D not resolved. The V end lost 2 bases, the J end lost 2 bases, and 10 bases lay between the germline ends. Germline CDR1 and CDR2: LGHDT and YNNKEL (reference sequence). The CDR3 consists of 14 residues. The CDR3 bases are TGTGCCAGCAGCCAAACGGCTTGGGCCTACGAGCAGTACTTC. Its translation is CASSQTAWAYEQYF.

This clonotype was seen more than once but under ten times. CDR3 sequence: CASSNSAVSGGKYNEQFF. The CDR3 coding sequence is TGTGCCAGCAGCAATTCGGCGGTGAGTGGCGGGAAGTACAATGAGCAGTTCTTC. The chain combines TRBV11-1 with TRBJ2-1; D perhaps matches TRBD2 (6 bases). Germline V lookup: CDR1 SGHAT, CDR2 FQDESV (reference sequence). Trimming shortened V by 5 bases and J by 4 bases, and 24 bases separated the two germline ends. The CDR3 spans 18 residues.

This clonotype was seen more than once but under ten times. The J gene is TRBJ2-4, the V gene TRBV20-1, with D perhaps TRBD1 (6 bases). CDR1 is DFQATT, CDR2 SNEGSKA, per germline (reference sequence). V gave up 6 bases and J gave up 1 base, with 16 bases separating them. This CDR3 spans 15 amino acids. The CDR3 DNA follows: TGCAGTGCCTCCCCCCCCCAGGGGGCCAAAAACATTCAGTACTTC. Encoded protein: CSASPPQGAKNIQYF.

The V call is TRBV10-3, the J call TRBJ1-1; D gene uncertain. Looked up from germline, CDR1 is ENHRY and CDR2 is SYGVKD. Trimming stripped 6 bases from V and 0 bases from J, with 11 bases between. The CDR3 contains 14 residues. CDR3 DNA: TGTGCCATCAGCCAGGAGACGATGAACACTGAAGCTTTCTTT. Protein sequence: CAISQETMNTEAFF.

This chain connects TRBV7-8 to TRBJ1-4, with 8 bases lining up with TRBD1. The CDR3 is made up of 15 amino acids. With V trimmed by 5 bases and J by 7 bases, 9 bases remained unmatched. The V gene's germline CDR1 is SGHVS and CDR2 FQNEAQ. CDR3 residues: CASSPRTGTGEKLFF. The CDR3 bases are TGTGCCAGCAGCCCCAGGACAGGGACCGGTGAAAAACTGTTTTTT.

In this sample, this clonotype turned up a few times. The chain uses TRBV7-9 and TRBJ2-1; no firm D call. Germline V CDR1 and CDR2: SEHNR, FQNEAQ (reference sequence). The CDR3 is made up of 14 amino acids. V lost 2 bases and J 5 bases, leaving 10 bases between the germline ends. CDR3 protein: CASSLSSDNNEQFF. CDR3 in DNA: TGTGCCAGCAGCTTAAGTTCCGACAACAATGAGCAGTTCTTC.

This clonotype was seen a handful of times. The chain carries TRBV24-1 and TRBJ2-7, with 14 bases lining up with TRBD2. The CDR3 totals 15 residues. V was clipped by 3 bases and J by 5 bases; unmatched bases: 2. In germline, CDR1 is KGHDR, CDR2 SFDVKD. The CDR3 region is CATSDGLAGGHEQYF. CDR3 nucleotides: TGTGCCACCAGTGATGGACTAGCGGGAGGCCACGAGCAGTACTTC.

Concerning this clonotype: This clone may be a read error of a much larger clone one base away. V gene TRBV12-3 or TRBV12-4 combines with J gene TRBJ2-2, with D tentatively TRBD1 (5 bases). V gave up 6 bases and J gave up 6 bases, with 14 bases separating them. The CDR3 loop spans 14 amino acids. The CDR3 is CASSRQHDAGELFF. The CDR3 nucleotides are TGTGCCAGCAGCCGACAGCACGACGCCGGGGAGCTGTTTTTT.

There are a few counts of this clonotype. The DNA of the CDR3 is TGCAGCGTCCTCGGGACTAGCAGAGGTGGGAACATTCAGTACTTC. This encodes CSVLGTSRGGNIQYF. J is TRBJ2-4 and V is TRBV29-1; 9 bases are a match to TRBD2. The CDR3 is 15 residues long. Per germline, CDR1 SQVTM and CDR2 ANQGSEA. V trimming: 6 bases; J trimming: 7 bases; junction bases outside the gene matches: 13.

This clonotype has ten or more counts. The V call is TRBV6-2 or TRBV6-3, the J call TRBJ2-5; maybe TRBD1 (5 bases). V lost 2 bases to trimming and J lost 4 bases, with 17 bases between them. CDR1 is MNHEY and CDR2 is SVGEGT in the germline V gene. This CDR3 has 16 residues. The CDR3 sequence is CASSYPPGYGGETQYF. DNA for the CDR3: TGTGCCAGCAGTTACCCCCCAGGGTATGGTGGAGAGACCCAGTACTTC.

This clonotype was seen at least ten times. The chain uses TRBV4-3 and TRBJ2-3, with TRBD2 matching 12 bases. This CDR3 region has 17 residues. Trimming cost V 0 bases and J 0 bases; bases outside gene matches: 1. Per germline, CDR1 LGHNA and CDR2 YSLEER. CDR3 DNA: TGCGCCAGCAGCCAAGATGGACTAGCGGGGAGCACAGATACGCAGTATTTT. Its protein is CASSQDGLAGSTDTQYF.

Many counts were recorded for this clonotype. The chain recombines TRBV12-3 or TRBV12-4 with TRBJ2-4, with D perhaps being TRBD1 or TRBD2 (5 bases each). The CDR3 totals 15 residues. Trimming took 8 bases from V and 9 from J, leaving 23 bases between them. CDR3 loop: CASGRGVTPPPIQYF. The CDR3 DNA reads TGTGCCAGCGGGAGAGGGGTTACCCCACCTCCCATTCAGTACTTC.

This rearrangement joins TRBV29-1 to TRBJ2-3; D perhaps matches TRBD2 (5 bases). This CDR3 is built from 14 residues. V was pared by 3 bases and J by 6 bases, with 16 bases between. Germline CDR1 SQVTM, CDR2 ANQGSEA. The CDR3 is CSVDFGVSADTQYF. The CDR3, as DNA: TGCAGCGTTGATTTCGGGGTCTCTGCTGATACGCAGTATTTT.